The 27 T cell receptor beta chains given below trace back to one sample, sequenced in a study of human T cells and chemical hapten exposure. TCRdb re-called the RACE reads with MiXCR, one entry per CDR3 protein. This sample has about 190,000 distinct CDR3 sequences, with approximately 26% found just once. Time point reported: patch test 3, about 24 weeks after DPC sensitization. Treatment specified: therapeutic diphenylcyclopropenone sensitization with weekly scalp DPC. This specimen was whole blood, taken in connection with sensitization to the hapten diphenylcyclopropenone (DPC). These receptor sequences come from a woman between 40 and 55 years old with alopecia areata. Some clones in this sample may be carry-over from other donors' samples.

This clonotype turned up a few times. The chain links TRBV20-1 to TRBJ2-2; D is undetermined. Trimming cost V 2 bases and J 1 base, with 8 bases left between them. The CDR3 covers 14 residues. Germline values: CDR1 DFQATT, CDR2 SNEGSKA (reference sequence). The CDR3: CSARRRQNTGELFF. The CDR3 coding sequence is TGCAGTGCTAGAAGGCGCCAGAACACCGGGGAGCTGTTTTTT.

V is TRBV15 and J is TRBJ2-2; D remains ambiguous. The germline V gene has CDR1 LNHNV and CDR2 YYDKDF (reference sequence). V was shortened by 0 bases and J by 4 bases, with 12 bases between the two germline ends. This CDR3 spans 16 amino acids. The CDR3 sequence: CATSRDRWEGTGELFF. Written as DNA, the CDR3 is TGTGCCACCAGCAGAGATCGTTGGGAAGGCACCGGGGAGCTGTTTTTT.

The CDR3 sequence: CASSPSGLAAGRQYF. In DNA form, the CDR3 reads TGTGCCAGCTCACCATCGGGACTAGCCGCCGGGCGGCAGTACTTC. The chain uses TRBV18 and TRBJ2-7, with TRBD2 matching over 9 bases. CDR3 size: 15 residues. Germline V gene sequence: CDR1 KGHSH, CDR2 LQKENI. The ends lost 2 bases at V and 9 bases at J; junction bases unmatched: 11.

This clonotype was recorded at least ten times. The V call is TRBV29-1, the J call TRBJ1-2; D remains ambiguous. V was shortened by 4 bases and J by 2 bases, with 8 bases between the two germline ends. The CDR3 extends over 12 amino acids. Germline loops: CDR1 SQVTM, CDR2 ANQGSEA. Here the CDR3 DNA reads TGCAGCGTTGTGAACGGGAACTATGGCTACACCTTC. Translated: CSVVNGNYGYTF.

The table lists this clonotype with a few counts. The chain uses TRBV10-3 and TRBJ2-5; D call uncertain. The germline V gene has CDR1 ENHRY and CDR2 SYGVKD. Trimming shortened V by 4 bases and J by 5 bases, and 11 bases separated the two germline ends. CDR3 length: 13 residues. CDR3 loop: CAISASARETQYF. CDR3 DNA sequence: TGTGCCATCAGTGCCAGCGCGAGGGAGACCCAGTACTTC.

The chain uses TRBV2 and TRBJ1-3, with D perhaps matching TRBD1 (5 bases). The germline V gene has CDR1 SNHLY and CDR2 FYNNEI. V lost 3 bases to trimming and J lost 1 base, with 13 bases between them. This CDR3 is 16 amino acids long. The CDR3 is CASSDGQGRSGNTIYF. The CDR3 nucleotides are TGTGCCAGCAGTGACGGTCAGGGTCGGTCTGGAAACACCATATATTTT.

The sample holds a few counts of this clonotype. The chain recombines TRBV27 with TRBJ1-6; no reliable D call. The V gene's germline CDR1 is MNHEY and CDR2 SMNVEV (reference sequence). This CDR3 has 14 amino acids. Trimming took off 3 bases at V and 11 bases at J, with 14 bases between the two ends. The CDR3 DNA sequence: TGTGCCAGCAGTTTGCAAGGTTCGGGGACACCCCTCCACTTT. Protein sequence: CASSLQGSGTPLHF.

This clonotype was counted only a few times. This rearrangement joins TRBV20-1 to TRBJ2-3; D may be TRBD2 (5 bases). Between the trimmed V and J ends, which lost 5 bases and 0 bases, there was a span of 12 bases. This CDR3 has 14 residues. Germline CDR1 DFQATT, CDR2 SNEGSKA (reference sequence). CDR3 in DNA: TGCAGTGCTCTAGCCCCTTTCAGCACAGATACGCAGTATTTT. As protein: CSALAPFSTDTQYF.

This sequence joins TRBV29-1 and TRBJ2-2; 7 bases line up with TRBD2. Trimming removed 6 bases from V and 6 bases from J; junction bases left unmatched: 10. CDR1 and CDR2 (germline): SQVTM, ANQGSEA. The CDR3 runs 14 residues. DNA for the CDR3: TGCAGCGTCCTGAGGCGGGAGAGCCCCGGGGAGCTGTTTTTT. Protein sequence: CSVLRRESPGELFF.

The chain combines TRBV20-1 with TRBJ2-1, with 7 nucleotides matching TRBD2. J was trimmed by 1 base and V by 8 bases; bases with no gene match: 11. The CDR3 extends over 15 amino acids. Germline assignment: CDR1 DFQATT and CDR2 SNEGSKA (reference sequence). The CDR3 coding sequence is TGCAGTTTCGGGGACTACCTTGGGTCCTACAATGAGCAGTTCTTC. Translating it yields CSFGDYLGSYNEQFF.

This clonotype is a singleton in its sample. An end of the junction differs from the germline gene, which may be a read error. For the CDR3, the DNA is TGTGCCCGCAGGAGGGGGAACACTGAAGCTTTCTTT. Translation: CARRRGNTEAFF. The V gene is TRBV6-1, the J gene TRBJ1-1, with a weak D call TRBD1 (5 bases). CDR1 and CDR2 (germline): MNHNS, SASEGT. The CDR3 spans 12 residues.

This clonotype came up many times. The CDR3 region has the DNA TGTGCCAGCAGCCAAGAAAGCGGGAGGGGCGATGAGCAGTTCTTC. Translated, it gives CASSQESGRGDEQFF. The chain is built from TRBV4-2 and TRBJ2-1, with 10 bases matching TRBD2. Germline trimming cut 0 bases from V and 8 bases from J; bases unmatched to any gene: 4. The CDR3 sequence is 15 residues long. CDR1 and CDR2 (germline): LGHNA, YNFKEQ.

The chain recombines TRBV6-5 with TRBJ2-7, with D possibly being TRBD2 (7 bases). Trimming took off 2 bases at V and 2 bases at J, with 19 bases between the two ends. This CDR3 contains 17 residues. Germline V gene data show CDR1 as MNHEY and CDR2 as SVGAGI. The CDR3 protein is CASSYHGGAGETYEQYF. The CDR3 DNA reads as TGTGCCAGCAGTTACCATGGGGGGGCAGGGGAAACCTACGAGCAGTACTTC.

V gene TRBV9 combines with J gene TRBJ2-3; tentatively, D is TRBD1 (6 bases). Trimming took off 4 bases at V and 2 bases at J, with 14 bases between the two ends. Germline loops: CDR1 SGDLS, CDR2 YYNGEE. The CDR3 is 15 amino acids. This CDR3 reads CASSSNTGITDTQYF. The CDR3 DNA sequence: TGTGCCAGCAGCTCCAATACAGGGATCACAGATACGCAGTATTTT.

This rearrangement joins TRBV7-8 to TRBJ2-3; 14 nucleotides agree with TRBD2. The CDR3 is made up of 16 amino acids. CDR1 SGHVS and CDR2 FQNEAQ come from the germline V gene. With V trimmed by 4 bases and J by 10 bases, 10 bases remained unmatched. CDR3 sequence reads: CASSSGTSGSMVPQYF. In DNA form, the CDR3 reads TGTGCCAGCAGCTCTGGGACTAGCGGGAGCATGGTTCCGCAGTATTTT.

This chain joins TRBV29-1 and TRBJ1-2; D gene unclear. CDR3 length equals 15 residues. The ends were cut back, 0 bases at V and 3 bases at J, with 14 bases in the middle. Germline CDR1 is SQVTM and CDR2 is ANQGSEA. CDR3 in amino acids: CSVEEWQTFDYGYTF. CDR3 coding DNA: TGCAGCGTTGAAGAATGGCAGACTTTCGACTATGGCTACACCTTC.

This clonotype was observed many times. CDR3 DNA: TGTGCCAGCAACAGACCGGGACAGGGGAGGAATTCACCCCTCCACTTT. Its protein is CASNRPGQGRNSPLHF. The V gene is TRBV2, the J gene TRBJ1-6; 10 bases match TRBD1. CDR1 SNHLY and CDR2 FYNNEI come from the germline V gene. The CDR3 sequence is 16 residues long. V dropped 7 bases and J dropped 7; count of bases not matched to a gene: 10.

The table lists this clonotype with a few counts. The genes are TRBV3-1 and TRBJ2-2; D is unclear. This CDR3 spans 13 amino acids. V dropped 4 bases and J dropped 3 bases, with 6 bases sitting between them. Per germline, CDR1 LGHDT and CDR2 YNNKEL (reference sequence). CDR3: CASSPGDTGELFF. In DNA, the CDR3 is TGTGCCAGCAGCCCTGGGGACACCGGGGAGCTGTTTTTT.

The chain employs TRBV29-1 and TRBJ1-1; D unresolved. CDR3 length: 9 amino acids. Germline V gene lookup returns CDR1 SQVTM and CDR2 ANQGSEA. Trimming stripped 1 base from V and 10 bases from J, with 4 bases between. CDR3 in amino acids: CSVEGPAFF. In DNA form, the CDR3 reads TGCAGCGTTGAAGGGCCAGCTTTCTTT. The whole variable domain, remainder taken from reference TRBV29-1 and TRBJ1-1, is SAVISQKPSRDICQRGTSLTIQCQVDSQVTMMFWYRQQPGQSLTLIATANQGSEATYESGFVIDKFPISRPNLTFSTLTVSNMSPEDSSIYLCSVEGPAFFGQGTRLTVV.

This clonotype was found a few times. V gene TRBV5-1 combines with J gene TRBJ2-7; 8 nucleotides align to TRBD2. Germline CDR1 and CDR2: SGHRS and YFSETQ. The CDR3 contains 14 residues. Trimming at V came to 0 bases and at J to 5 bases, leaving 4 bases not matched to a gene. CDR3 in amino acids: CASSLGGLAHEQYF. The CDR3 DNA reads TGCGCCAGCAGCTTGGGAGGACTAGCCCACGAGCAGTACTTC. Filled out from reference TRBV5-1 and TRBJ2-7, the complete variable domain reads KAGVTQTPRYLIKTRGQQVTLSCSPISGHRSVSWYQQTPGQGLQFLFEYFSETQRNKGNFPGRFSGRQFSNSRSEMNVSTLELGDSALYLCASSLGGLAHEQYFGPGTRLTVT.

V and J are TRBV28 and TRBJ1-6; perhaps TRBD1 as D (6 bases). This CDR3 comprises 14 residues. The ends were cut back, 4 bases at V and 11 bases at J, with 15 bases in the middle. The germline V gene has CDR1 MDHEN and CDR2 SYDVKM. CDR3: CASSSEQGSAPLHF. The CDR3 DNA reads as TGTGCCAGCAGTTCGGAACAGGGTTCTGCACCCCTCCACTTT.

The rearrangement links TRBV7-9 to TRBJ2-1, with D hard to call. V lost 5 bases and J lost 5, with 10 bases in between. Germline V gene lookup returns CDR1 SEHNR and CDR2 FQNEAQ (reference sequence). The CDR3 covers 13 residues. The CDR3 protein is CASSPPTNNEQFF. The DNA of the CDR3 is TGTGCCAGCAGCCCTCCGACCAACAATGAGCAGTTCTTC.

The table lists this clonotype with many counts. This chain's CDR3 is CSAAGGAYEQYF. CDR3 nucleotide sequence: TGCAGCGCGGCCGGGGGCGCCTACGAGCAGTACTTC. The chain carries TRBV29-1 and TRBJ2-7; D assignment may be TRBD1 or TRBD2 (6 bases each). Germline V gene lookup returns CDR1 SQVTM and CDR2 ANQGSEA. The CDR3 runs 12 residues. The germline V and J ends were trimmed by 7 bases and 2 bases, with 12 bases remaining between them.

This clonotype was seen many times. Germline is not matched at one junction end, which may reflect a read error. The chain links TRBV20-1 to TRBJ2-7; 12 nucleotides line up with TRBD2. The CDR3 is 13 amino acids. Germline values: CDR1 DFQATT, CDR2 SNEGSKA (reference sequence). The DNA of the CDR3 is TGCAGTGCTAGAGAGAGAGGGAGACTAGCGGGAGTATTC. Amino acid sequence: CSARERGRLAGVF.

The rearrangement uses TRBV2 and TRBJ2-1; D not certain. Trimming left V 7 bases short and J 9 bases short, with 13 bases between. CDR1 and CDR2 from the germline V gene are SNHLY and FYNNEI. This CDR3 has 12 residues. The CDR3 region is CASTPPLGEQFF. CDR3 coding DNA: TGTGCCAGCACCCCCCCGCTGGGTGAGCAGTTCTTC.

This clonotype was found a few times. CDR3 nucleotides: TGTGCCAGCAGCCCCCCACAGGCCGGGCACACTGAAGCTTTCTTT. This translates into CASSPPQAGHTEAFF. This chain connects TRBV7-9 to TRBJ1-1, with D maybe TRBD1 (5 bases). V lost 5 bases and J 3 bases, leaving 16 bases between the germline ends. CDR3 size: 15 residues. Per germline, CDR1 SEHNR and CDR2 FQNEAQ (reference sequence).

The chain employs TRBV9 and TRBJ1-1; no definite D call. The germline V gene has CDR1 SGDLS and CDR2 YYNGEE. The CDR3 has 14 amino acids. The ends were cut back, 1 base at V and 0 bases at J, with 7 bases in the middle. CDR3 coding DNA: TGTGCCAGCAGCGTATTGGCGGTGAACACTGAAGCTTTCTTT. Translated: CASSVLAVNTEAFF.